The T cell receptor beta chain described here comes from a study of shared T cell receptors in the human thymus. Repertoires were generated with immunoSEQ multiplex PCR, while TCRdb's copy carries only in-frame clones and drops some. The sample has some 700,000 clones; roughly 88% are singletons. The CDR3 covers 14 residues. Trimming at V came to 4 bases and at J to 7 bases, leaving 4 bases not matched to a gene. CDR1 and CDR2 (germline): SGHTA, FQGNSA. The data were also submitted as part of a second study, on human thymus T cells. As that report states: Resections obtained during corrective heart surgery supplied the thymus tissue. Thymic and blood repertoires showed apparently biased V and J gene usage. Related reports documented highly overlapping thymic repertoires among unrelated individuals.

The sample taken for sequencing was thymocytes. This TCR was recovered from a girl in the first two years of life with a congenital heart defect. The chain links TRBV7-2 to TRBJ1-6; 7 bases align to TRBD1. The CDR3 loop reads CASSSRTGNSPLHF. Here the CDR3 DNA reads TGTGCCAGCAGCTCCCGGACAGGAAATTCACCCCTCCACTTT.